This entry lists 14 T cell receptor beta chains sequenced from one sample in a study of blood T cell repertoires in COVID-19. Profiling relied on immunoSEQ multiplex PCR, and the TCRdb table lists in-frame clones only, not all of them. Of approximately 270,000 clones listed, about 87% were seen once; the top ten hold 4.1%. The sequenced material came from PBMCs or T cells enriched from blood (not recorded which). The receptors come from a woman aged 25 to 39 with acute COVID-19.

This clone was seen once. The rearrangement links TRBV28 to TRBJ2-1; TRBD2 matches 9 bases. Unmatched junction bases numbered 6, after V lost 6 bases and J lost 0 bases. The length of the CDR3 is 16 residues. CDR1 and CDR2 from the germline V gene are MDHEN and SYDVKM. The CDR3 spells CASRAGLASSYNEQFF. CDR3 nucleotide sequence: TGTGCCAGCAGAGCGGGACTAGCAAGCTCCTACAATGAGCAGTTCTTC.

The rearrangement uses TRBV7-9 and TRBJ2-1; 8 bases match TRBD2. CDR3 length: 16 amino acids. From germline, CDR1 is SEHNR and CDR2 FQNEAQ (reference sequence). The V gene end was trimmed by 4 bases and the J gene end by 0 bases; junction bases not matched to a gene: 5. The CDR3 here is CASSSLAVPSYNEQFF. CDR3 DNA: TGTGCCAGCAGCTCACTAGCGGTTCCCTCCTACAATGAGCAGTTCTTC.

This chain connects TRBV7-9 to TRBJ1-2, with D possibly being TRBD1 (6 bases). The CDR3 is 13 residues long. Germline values: CDR1 SEHNR, CDR2 FQNEAQ (reference sequence). The V and J ends lost 0 bases and 5 bases respectively, with 7 bases between them. CDR3 protein: CASSLAGTYGYTF. Written as DNA, the CDR3 is TGTGCCAGCAGCTTAGCGGGGACATATGGCTACACCTTC.

This chain joins TRBV13 and TRBJ2-2; 12 bases fit TRBD2. Germline CDR1 is PRHDT and CDR2 is FYEKMQ (reference sequence). The CDR3 covers 15 residues. Trimming took 5 bases from V and 6 from J; bases not matched to a gene: 4. CDR3 bases: TGTGCCAGCAGCAAGGCTAGCGGGAGGGCCGGGGAGCTGTTTTTT. This encodes CASSKASGRAGELFF.

This clone has only one observation. The gene calls are TRBV24-1 and TRBJ1-5; D gene uncertain. The CDR3 spans 11 residues. V was clipped by 11 bases and J by 5 bases, with 9 bases between them. Germline V gives CDR1 KGHDR, CDR2 SFDVKD. CDR3 nucleotides: TGTGCCATCGGGGAGGATCAGCCCCAGCATTTT. Its protein is CAIGEDQPQHF.

The chain uses TRBV7-9 and TRBJ1-5; TRBD1 is a possible D gene (6 bases). CDR3 length: 14 residues. The V end lost 5 bases, the J end lost 0 bases, and 8 bases lay between the germline ends. Germline CDR1 is SEHNR and CDR2 is FQNEAQ (reference sequence). This chain's CDR3 is CASSRTDSNQPQHF. The CDR3 DNA follows: TGTGCCAGCAGCCGGACAGATAGCAATCAGCCCCAGCATTTT.

The chain has TRBV15 and TRBJ1-6, with a tentative D call TRBD1 (5 bases). The germline V gene encodes CDR1 LNHNV and CDR2 YYDKDF (reference sequence). This CDR3 comprises 14 residues. The germline V and J ends were trimmed by 3 bases and 5 bases, with 8 bases remaining between them. In DNA, the CDR3 is TGTGCCACCAGCAGGATAGGGGATAATTCACCCCTCCACTTT. This codes for CATSRIGDNSPLHF.

The chain recombines TRBV18 with TRBJ1-1; 7 bases align to TRBD1. The trim removed 3 bases at V and 6 bases at J, leaving 4 bases unmatched. The CDR3 sequence is 13 residues long. Germline values: CDR1 KGHSH, CDR2 LQKENI. As DNA, the CDR3 is TGTGCCAGCTCACCTGACAGGGAGCCTGAAGCTTTCTTT. Translation: CASSPDREPEAFF.

The chain carries TRBV7-9 and TRBJ1-4; maybe TRBD1 (5 bases). Per germline, CDR1 SEHNR and CDR2 FQNEAQ (reference sequence). The CDR3 runs 15 residues. The germline V and J ends were trimmed by 5 bases and 8 bases, with 18 bases remaining between them. DNA for the CDR3: TGTGCCAGCAGCAGCGGGACCGTCGCCTACGAAAAACTGTTTTTT. Residues: CASSSGTVAYEKLFF.

This clone was seen a few times. The rearrangement links TRBV27 to TRBJ2-7; 11 positions agree with TRBD1. This CDR3 spans 15 amino acids. Germline V CDR1 and CDR2: MNHEY, SMNVEV (reference sequence). Losses at the gene ends were 2 bases for V and 4 bases for J; bases not matched to a gene: 4. The CDR3 loop is CASSLGTGGRYEQYF. The CDR3 DNA is TGTGCCAGCAGTTTAGGGACAGGGGGAAGGTACGAGCAGTACTTC.

Concerning this clone: This CDR3 is also generated by other DNA sequences in the sample. This chain joins TRBV24-1 and TRBJ2-2, with 7 bases fitting TRBD1. The germline gives CDR1 KGHDR, CDR2 SFDVKD. The CDR3 length is 16 residues. V dropped 4 bases and J dropped 2; count of bases not matched to a gene: 6. The CDR3 reads CATSDLDRANTGELFF. The DNA for the CDR3 is TGTGCCACCAGTGACCTCGACAGGGCTAACACCGGGGAGCTGTTTTTT.

This chain joins TRBV7-2 and TRBJ2-7, with 9 bases lining up with TRBD2. The ends lost 1 base at V and 2 bases at J; junction bases unmatched: 9. The CDR3 extends over 17 amino acids. The germline gives CDR1 SGHTA, CDR2 FQGNSA. For the CDR3, the DNA is TGTGCCAGCAGCTTAGAGGGTAGCGGGAGAGGTACCTACGAGCAGTACTTC. Its translation: CASSLEGSGRGTYEQYF. Full variable domain (remainder filled in from reference TRBV7-2 and TRBJ2-7): GAGVSQSPSNKVTEKGKDVELRCDPISGHTALYWYRQSLGQGLEFLIYFQGNSAPDKSGLPSDRFSAERTGGSVSTLTIQRTQQEDSAVYLCASSLEGSGRGTYEQYFGPGTRLTVT.

This chain uses TRBV24-1 with TRBJ2-3, with 7 bases aligning to TRBD1. Germline values: CDR1 KGHDR, CDR2 SFDVKD. The CDR3 contains 14 residues. Unmatched junction bases numbered 4, after V lost 4 bases and J lost 4 bases. This chain's CDR3 is CATSESTGSDTQYF. As DNA, the CDR3 is TGTGCCACCAGTGAGTCGACAGGGTCAGATACGCAGTATTTT.

The chain combines TRBV6-1 with TRBJ1-2; D is unresolved. The CDR3 consists of 15 residues. Germline CDR1 reads MNHNS; CDR2 reads SASEGT. V was cut by 0 bases and J by 4 bases, with 12 bases left in between. CDR3 DNA: TGTGCCAGCAGTGAAGCTCAAGAGGGCTTCTATGGCTACACCTTC. Translation: CASSEAQEGFYGYTF.